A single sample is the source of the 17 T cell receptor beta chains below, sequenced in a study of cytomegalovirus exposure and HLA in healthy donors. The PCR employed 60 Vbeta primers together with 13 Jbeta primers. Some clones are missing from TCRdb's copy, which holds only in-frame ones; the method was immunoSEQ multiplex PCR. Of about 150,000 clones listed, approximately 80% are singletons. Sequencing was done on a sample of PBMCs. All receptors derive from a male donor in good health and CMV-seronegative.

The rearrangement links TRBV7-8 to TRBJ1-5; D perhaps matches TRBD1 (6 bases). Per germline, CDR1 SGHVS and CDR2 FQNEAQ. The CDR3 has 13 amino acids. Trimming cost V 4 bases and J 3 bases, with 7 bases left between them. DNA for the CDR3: TGTGCCAGCAGCTGGGGACACAATCAGCCCCAGCATTTT. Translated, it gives CASSWGHNQPQHF.

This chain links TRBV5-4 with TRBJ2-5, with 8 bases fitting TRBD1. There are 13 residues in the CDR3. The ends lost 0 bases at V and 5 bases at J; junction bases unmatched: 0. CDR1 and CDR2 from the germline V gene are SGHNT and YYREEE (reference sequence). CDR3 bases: TGTGCCAGCAGCTTGGGACAGGGGGAGACCCAGTACTTC. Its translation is CASSLGQGETQYF.

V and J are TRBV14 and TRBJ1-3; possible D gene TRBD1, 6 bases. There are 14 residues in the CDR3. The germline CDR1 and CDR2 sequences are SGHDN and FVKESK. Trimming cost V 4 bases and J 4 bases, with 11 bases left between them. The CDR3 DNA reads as TGTGCCAGCAGCCCTCAGACAGGCGGAAACACCATATATTTT. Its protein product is CASSPQTGGNTIYF.

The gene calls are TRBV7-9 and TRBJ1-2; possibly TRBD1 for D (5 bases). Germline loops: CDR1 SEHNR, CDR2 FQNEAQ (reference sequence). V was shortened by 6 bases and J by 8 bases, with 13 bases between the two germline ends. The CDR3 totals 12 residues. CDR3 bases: TGTGCCAGCAGAGGCGACGGGGGAGGCTACACCTTC. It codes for CASRGDGGGYTF.

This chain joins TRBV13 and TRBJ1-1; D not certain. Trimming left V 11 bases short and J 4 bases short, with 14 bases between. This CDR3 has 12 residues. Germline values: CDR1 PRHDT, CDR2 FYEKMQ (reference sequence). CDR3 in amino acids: CAVSTDGTEAFF. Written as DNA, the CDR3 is TGTGCCGTCAGCACAGACGGCACTGAAGCTTTCTTT. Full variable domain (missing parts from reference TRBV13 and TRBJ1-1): AAGVIQSPRHLIKEKRETATLKCYPIPRHDTVYWYQQGPGQDPQFLISFYEKMQSDKGSIPDRFSAQQFSDYHSELNMSSLELGDSALYFCAVSTDGTEAFFGQGTRLTVV.

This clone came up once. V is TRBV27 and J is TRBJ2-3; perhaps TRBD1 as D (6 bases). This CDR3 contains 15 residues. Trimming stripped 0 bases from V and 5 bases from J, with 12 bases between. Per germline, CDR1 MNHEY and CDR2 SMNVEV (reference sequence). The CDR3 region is CASSLSGRGRDTQYF. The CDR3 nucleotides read TGTGCCAGCAGTTTATCAGGCAGGGGCAGAGATACGCAGTATTTT.

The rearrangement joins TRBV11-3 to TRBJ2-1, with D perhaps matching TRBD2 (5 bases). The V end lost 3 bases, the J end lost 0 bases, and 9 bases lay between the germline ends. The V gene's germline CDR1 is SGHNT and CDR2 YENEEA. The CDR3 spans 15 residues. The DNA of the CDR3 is TGTGCCAGCAGCTTCGGGAACCCCTCCTACAATGAGCAGTTCTTC. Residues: CASSFGNPSYNEQFF. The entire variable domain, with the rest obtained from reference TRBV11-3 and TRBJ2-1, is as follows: EAGVVQSPRYKIIEKKQPVAFWCNPISGHNTLYWYLQNLGQGPELLIRYENEEAVDDSQLPKDRFSAERLKGVDSTLKIQPAELGDSAVYLCASSFGNPSYNEQFFGPGTRLTVL.

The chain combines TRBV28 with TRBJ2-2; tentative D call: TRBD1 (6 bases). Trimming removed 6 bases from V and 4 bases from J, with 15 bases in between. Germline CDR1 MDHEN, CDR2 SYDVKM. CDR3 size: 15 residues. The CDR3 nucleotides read TGTGCCAGCAGGCGACGCGAAGGGGGCACCGGGGAGCTGTTTTTT. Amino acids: CASRRREGGTGELFF.

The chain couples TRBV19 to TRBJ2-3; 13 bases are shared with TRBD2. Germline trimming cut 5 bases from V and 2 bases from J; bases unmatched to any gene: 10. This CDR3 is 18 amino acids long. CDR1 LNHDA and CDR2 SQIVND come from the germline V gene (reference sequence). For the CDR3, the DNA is TGTGCCAGTAGTCTTTTCGGGACTAGCGGGGCCAACACAGATACGCAGTATTTT. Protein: CASSLFGTSGANTDTQYF.

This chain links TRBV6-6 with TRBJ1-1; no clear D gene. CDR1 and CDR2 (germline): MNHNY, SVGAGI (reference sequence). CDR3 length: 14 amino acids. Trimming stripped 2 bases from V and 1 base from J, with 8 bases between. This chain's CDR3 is CASSYPTANTEAFF. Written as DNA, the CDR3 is TGTGCCAGCAGTTACCCCACAGCGAACACTGAAGCTTTCTTT.

CDR3 amino acids: CSAQTGGTGELFF. CDR3 bases: TGCAGCGCACAGACAGGGGGCACCGGGGAGCTGTTTTTT. The V and J genes are TRBV29-1 and TRBJ2-2; 9 bases align to TRBD1. V shed 7 bases, J shed 4 bases, and the junction held 4 bases outside the gene matches. The length of the CDR3 is 13 residues. Germline V lookup: CDR1 SQVTM, CDR2 ANQGSEA.

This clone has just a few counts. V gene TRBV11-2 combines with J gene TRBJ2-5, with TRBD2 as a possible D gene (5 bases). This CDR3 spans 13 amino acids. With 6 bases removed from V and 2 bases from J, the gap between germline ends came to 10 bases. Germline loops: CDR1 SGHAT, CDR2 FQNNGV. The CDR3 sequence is CASREAGQETQYF. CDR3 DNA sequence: TGTGCCAGCAGGGAGGCCGGACAAGAGACCCAGTACTTC.

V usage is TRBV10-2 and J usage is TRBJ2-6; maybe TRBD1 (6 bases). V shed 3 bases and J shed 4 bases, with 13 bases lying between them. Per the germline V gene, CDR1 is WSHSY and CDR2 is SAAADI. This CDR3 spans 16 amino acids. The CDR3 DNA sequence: TGCGCCAGCAGTGACCTGGGGGCAGTCGGGGCCAACGTCCTGACTTTC. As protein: CASSDLGAVGANVLTF.

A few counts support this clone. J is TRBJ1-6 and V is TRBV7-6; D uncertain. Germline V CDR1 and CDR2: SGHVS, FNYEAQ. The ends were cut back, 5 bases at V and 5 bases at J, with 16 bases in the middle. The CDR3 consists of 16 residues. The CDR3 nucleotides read TGTGCCAGCAGCCCCAATAGCGTACGGGATAATTCACCCCTCCACTTT. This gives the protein CASSPNSVRDNSPLHF.

CDR3 sequence reads: CASNLRGETQYF. The CDR3 DNA is TGTGCCAGCAACTTGCGCGGGGAGACCCAGTACTTC. The chain joins TRBV11-2 to TRBJ2-5; a possible D gene is TRBD2 (5 bases). V was cut by 7 bases and J by 5 bases, with 11 bases left in between. Germline loops: CDR1 SGHAT, CDR2 FQNNGV. The CDR3 sequence is 12 residues long.

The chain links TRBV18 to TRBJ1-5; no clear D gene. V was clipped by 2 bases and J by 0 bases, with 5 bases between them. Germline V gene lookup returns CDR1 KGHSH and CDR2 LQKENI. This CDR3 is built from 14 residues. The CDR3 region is CASSPSLSNQPQHF. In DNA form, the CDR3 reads TGTGCCAGCTCACCATCCCTTAGCAATCAGCCCCAGCATTTT. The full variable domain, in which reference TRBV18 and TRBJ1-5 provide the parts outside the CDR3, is NAGVMQNPRHLVRRRGQEARLRCSPMKGHSHVYWYRQLPEEGLKFMVYLQKENIIDESGMPKERFSAEFPKEGPSILRIQQVVRGDSAAYFCASSPSLSNQPQHFGDGTRLSIL.

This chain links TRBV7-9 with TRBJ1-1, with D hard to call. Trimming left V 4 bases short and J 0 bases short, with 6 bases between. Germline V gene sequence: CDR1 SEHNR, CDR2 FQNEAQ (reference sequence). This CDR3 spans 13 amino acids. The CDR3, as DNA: TGTGCCAGCAGCTCTATAATGAACACTGAAGCTTTCTTT. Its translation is CASSSIMNTEAFF. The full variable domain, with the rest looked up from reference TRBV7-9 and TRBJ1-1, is DTGVSQNPRHKITKRGQNVTFRCDPISEHNRLYWYRQTLGQGPEFLTYFQNEAQLEKSRLLSDRFSAERPKGSFSTLEIQRTEQGDSAMYLCASSSIMNTEAFFGQGTRLTVV.